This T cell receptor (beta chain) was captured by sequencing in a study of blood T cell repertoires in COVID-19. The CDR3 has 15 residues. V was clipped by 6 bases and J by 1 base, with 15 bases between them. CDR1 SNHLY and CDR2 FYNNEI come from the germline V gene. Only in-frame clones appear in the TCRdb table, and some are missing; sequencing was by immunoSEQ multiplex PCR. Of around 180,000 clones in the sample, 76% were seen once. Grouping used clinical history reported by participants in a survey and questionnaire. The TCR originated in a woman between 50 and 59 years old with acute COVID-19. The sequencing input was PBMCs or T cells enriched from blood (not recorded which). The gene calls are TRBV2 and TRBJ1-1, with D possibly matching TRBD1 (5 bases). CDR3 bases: TGTGCCAGCAGACCAGGGCGGGGTTCGAACACTGAAGCTTTCTTT. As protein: CASRPGRGSNTEAFF.